The 10 T cell receptor beta chains in this list originate from one sample, sequenced in a study of T cells expressing NK-cell markers. Reprocessing the 5' RACE reads, TCRdb reports a single entry for every CDR3 protein and omits DNA. The repertoire table contains almost 450,000 distinct CDR3 sequences. The sequenced material came from blood T cells: a sorted CD56 or NKG2C T cell subset, CD4+ or CD8+ T cells, or bulk PBMC T cells (not recorded which). Receptor source: a woman between 18 and 70 years old in good health.

The V gene is TRBV6-5, the J gene TRBJ2-5; the D call of TRBD1 rests on TCRdb alone, since no DNA is present to check it. The germline gives CDR1 MNHEY, CDR2 SVGAGI. This CDR3 is built from 17 residues. This CDR3 is CASSYSRVAGAFLTQYF.

The chain links TRBV28 to TRBJ2-2; TCRdb gives TRBD2 as the D gene, but with no DNA this cannot be confirmed. The CDR3 runs to 16 residues. In germline, CDR1 is MDHEN, CDR2 SYDVKM. CDR3: CASTSPGPKYTGELFF. The full variable domain, completed using reference TRBV28 and TRBJ2-2, is DVKVTQSSRYLVKRTGEKVFLECVQDMDHENMFWYRQDPGLGLRLIYFSYDVKMKEKGDIPEGYSVSREKKERFSLILESASTNQTSMYLCASTSPGPKYTGELFFGEGSRLTVL.

CDR3 in amino acids: CSVSTGTALNYGYTF. The gene calls are TRBV29-1 and TRBJ1-2; TCRdb calls TRBD1, which cannot be checked without DNA. The germline gives CDR1 SQVTM, CDR2 ANQGSEA. This CDR3 region has 15 residues. The full variable domain, in which reference TRBV29-1 and TRBJ1-2 provide the parts outside the CDR3, is SAVISQKPSRDICQRGTSLTIQCQVDSQVTMMFWYRQQPGQSLTLIATANQGSEATYESGFVIDKFPISRPNLTFSTLTVSNMSPEDSSIYLCSVSTGTALNYGYTFGSGTRLTVV.

This sequence joins TRBV12-3 or TRBV12-4 and TRBJ2-7; lacking DNA, the TRBD1 call made by TCRdb goes unchecked. The CDR3 covers 13 residues. The CDR3 sequence: CASGPGASYEQYF.

CDR3 sequence reads: CASSQDRGGHSPLHF. The chain couples TRBV4-1 to TRBJ1-6. The CDR3 has 15 amino acids. Germline CDR1 is MGHRA and CDR2 is YSYEKL.

This chain links TRBV7-2 with TRBJ2-1; the TCRdb call, TRBD1, lacks DNA for checking. The V gene's germline CDR1 is SGHTA and CDR2 FQGNSA. The CDR3 extends over 16 amino acids. The CDR3 loop reads CASSLWGTGNGNEQFF.

The V call is TRBV20-1, the J call TRBJ2-5; TCRdb gives TRBD1 as the D gene, but with no DNA this cannot be confirmed. Per germline, CDR1 DFQATT and CDR2 SNEGSKA (reference sequence). This CDR3 region has 13 residues. The chain's CDR3 is CSAKAPGAETQYF.

The CDR3 spells CASSLAFKTGGTDTQYF. The chain recombines TRBV5-4 with TRBJ2-3; TCRdb's D call of TRBD1 is untestable without DNA. The germline V gene encodes CDR1 SGHNT and CDR2 YYREEE (reference sequence). CDR3 length: 17 residues.

This chain joins TRBV7-9 and TRBJ2-7; TCRdb's D call of TRBD2 is untestable without DNA. Germline V gives CDR1 SEHNR, CDR2 FQNEAQ (reference sequence). This CDR3 comprises 15 residues. This CDR3 is CASTRGGLLNYEQYF.

J is TRBJ1-4 and V is TRBV6-5; TCRdb's D call of TRBD1 is untestable without DNA. The CDR3 runs to 19 residues. Germline V gene sequence: CDR1 MNHEY, CDR2 SVGAGI. The CDR3 region is CASSYTLSEGNRGNEKLFF.